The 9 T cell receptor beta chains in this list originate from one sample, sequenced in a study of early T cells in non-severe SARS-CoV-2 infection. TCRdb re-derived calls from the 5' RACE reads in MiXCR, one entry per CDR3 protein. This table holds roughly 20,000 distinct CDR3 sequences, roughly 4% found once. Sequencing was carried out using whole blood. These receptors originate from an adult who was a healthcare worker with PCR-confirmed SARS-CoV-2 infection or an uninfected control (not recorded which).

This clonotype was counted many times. The CDR3 sequence is CASSLGLANEQFF. The CDR3 nucleotides are TGCGCCAGCAGCTTGGGTTTAGCGAATGAGCAGTTCTTC. The chain employs TRBV5-1 and TRBJ2-1, with a possible D match to TRBD2 (5 bases). CDR3 length: 13 residues. The V and J ends lost 0 bases and 7 bases respectively, with 8 bases between them. Germline lookup yields CDR1 SGHRS and CDR2 YFSETQ.

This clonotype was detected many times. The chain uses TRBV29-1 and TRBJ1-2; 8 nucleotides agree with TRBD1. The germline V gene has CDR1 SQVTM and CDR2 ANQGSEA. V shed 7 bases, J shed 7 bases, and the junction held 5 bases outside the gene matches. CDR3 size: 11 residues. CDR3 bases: TGCAGCGCCACAGGGGGTGCTGGCTACACCTTC. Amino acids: CSATGGAGYTF. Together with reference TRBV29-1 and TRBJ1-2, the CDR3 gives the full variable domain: SAVISQKPSRDICQRGTSLTIQCQVDSQVTMMFWYRQQPGQSLTLIATANQGSEATYESGFVIDKFPISRPNLTFSTLTVSNMSPEDSSIYLCSATGGAGYTFGSGTRLTVV.

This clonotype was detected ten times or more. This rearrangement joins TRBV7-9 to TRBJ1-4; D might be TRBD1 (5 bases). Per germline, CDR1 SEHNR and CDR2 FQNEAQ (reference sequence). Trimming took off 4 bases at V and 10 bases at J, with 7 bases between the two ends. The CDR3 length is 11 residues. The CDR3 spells CASSSGPKLFF. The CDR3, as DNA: TGTGCCAGCAGCTCGGGGCCAAAACTGTTTTTT.

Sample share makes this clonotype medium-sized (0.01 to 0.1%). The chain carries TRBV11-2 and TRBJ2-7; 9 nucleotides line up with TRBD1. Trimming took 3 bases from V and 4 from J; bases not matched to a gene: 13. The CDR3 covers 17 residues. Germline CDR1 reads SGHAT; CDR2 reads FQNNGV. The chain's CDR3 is CASSFSLSGTGRYEQYF. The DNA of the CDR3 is TGTGCCAGCAGCTTCTCCCTCTCCGGGACAGGGAGATACGAGCAGTACTTC.

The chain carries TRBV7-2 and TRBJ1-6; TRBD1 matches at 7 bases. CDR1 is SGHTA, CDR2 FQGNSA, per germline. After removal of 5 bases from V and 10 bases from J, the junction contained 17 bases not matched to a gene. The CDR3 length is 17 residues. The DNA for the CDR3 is TGTGCCAGCAGCGTATCCCTGTCGTGGGACAGTTGGTCACCCCTCCACTTT. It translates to CASSVSLSWDSWSPLHF.

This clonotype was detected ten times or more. The CDR3 sequence is CASSLVGGTSSADTQYF. CDR3 DNA: TGTGCCAGCAGCTTAGTGGGCGGGACTAGTTCGGCAGATACGCAGTATTTT. The genes are TRBV11-2 and TRBJ2-3; 8 bases line up with TRBD2. The CDR3 runs to 17 residues. Germline V gives CDR1 SGHAT, CDR2 FQNNGV. J was trimmed by 4 bases and V by 1 base; bases with no gene match: 10.

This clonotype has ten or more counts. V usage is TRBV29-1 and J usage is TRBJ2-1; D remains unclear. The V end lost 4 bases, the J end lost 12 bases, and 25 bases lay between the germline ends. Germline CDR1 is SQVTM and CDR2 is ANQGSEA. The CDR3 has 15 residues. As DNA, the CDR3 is TGCAGCGTTGTTGATGACGGGCCCCTCCCGTGGAGGCAGTTCTTC. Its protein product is CSVVDDGPLPWRQFF.

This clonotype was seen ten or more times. For the CDR3, the DNA is TGTGCCAGCAGCTACGCTACAGGGGGGGAAAAACTGTTTTTT. Translation gives CASSYATGGEKLFF. V and J are TRBV7-9 and TRBJ1-4, with 8 bases that match TRBD1. The V segment lost 4 bases and the J segment 8 bases; nucleotides outside the gene matches: 6. The CDR3 runs 14 residues. The V gene's germline CDR1 is SEHNR and CDR2 FQNEAQ (reference sequence).

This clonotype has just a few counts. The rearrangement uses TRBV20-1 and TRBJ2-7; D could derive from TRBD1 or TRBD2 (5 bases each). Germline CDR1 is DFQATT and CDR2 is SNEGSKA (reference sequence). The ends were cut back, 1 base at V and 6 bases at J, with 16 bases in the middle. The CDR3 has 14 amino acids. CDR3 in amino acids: CSARVGAEGSEQYF. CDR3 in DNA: TGCAGTGCTAGAGTCGGCGCTGAGGGGAGCGAGCAGTACTTC.